This TCR beta chain appears in the sequencing data of a study of identical twins. Study conclusions and caveats: Researchers reported weaker excess twin sharing in beta out-of-frame sequences.

Healthy Caucasian donors formed the entire cohort. TCRdb reprocessed the 5' RACE reads with MiXCR, giving one entry per CDR3 protein. The table records 450,000 or so distinct CDR3 sequences, 13% to 15% of them present only once. This clonotype was found once. Its antigen remains unknown. The CDR3 spans 14 residues. Germline V lookup: CDR1 SGHTA, CDR2 FQGNSA. V gave up 1 base and J gave up 4 bases, with 11 bases separating them. A further study also used this sample, focusing on yellow fever vaccine responses in identical twins.

The sequenced sample consisted of CD4+ T cells sorted from blood. V usage is TRBV7-2 and J usage is TRBJ2-7, with D tentatively TRBD2 (5 bases). This receptor was taken from a woman aged 18 to 35 in good health. The CDR3 bases are TGTGCCAGCAGCTTAGGTGGGAGTAAATACGAGCAGTACTTC. It yields the protein CASSLGGSKYEQYF.